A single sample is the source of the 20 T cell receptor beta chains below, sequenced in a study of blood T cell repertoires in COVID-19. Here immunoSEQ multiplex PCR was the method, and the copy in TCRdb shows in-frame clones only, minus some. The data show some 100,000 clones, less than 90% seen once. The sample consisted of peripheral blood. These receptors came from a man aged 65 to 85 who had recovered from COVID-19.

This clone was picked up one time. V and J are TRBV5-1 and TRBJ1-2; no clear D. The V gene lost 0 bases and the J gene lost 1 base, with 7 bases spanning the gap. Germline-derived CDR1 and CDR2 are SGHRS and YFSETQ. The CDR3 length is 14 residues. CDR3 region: CASSLGGLNYGYTF. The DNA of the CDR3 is TGCGCCAGCAGCTTGGGAGGACTTAACTATGGCTACACCTTC. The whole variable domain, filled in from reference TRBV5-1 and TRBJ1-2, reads KAGVTQTPRYLIKTRGQQVTLSCSPISGHRSVSWYQQTPGQGLQFLFEYFSETQRNKGNFPGRFSGRQFSNSRSEMNVSTLELGDSALYLCASSLGGLNYGYTFGSGTRLTVV.

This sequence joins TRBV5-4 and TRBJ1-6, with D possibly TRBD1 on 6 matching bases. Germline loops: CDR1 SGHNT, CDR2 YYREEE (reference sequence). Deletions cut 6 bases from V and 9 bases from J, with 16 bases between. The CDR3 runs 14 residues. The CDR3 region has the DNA TGTGCCAGCAACAGGGATGCGGAAGGTTCACCCCTCCACTTT. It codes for CASNRDAEGSPLHF. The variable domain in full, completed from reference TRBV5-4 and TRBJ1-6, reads ETGVTQSPTHLIKTRGQQVTLRCSSQSGHNTVSWYQQALGQGPQFIFQYYREEENGRGNFPPRFSGLQFPNYSSELNVNALELDDSALYLCASNRDAEGSPLHFGNGTRLTVT.

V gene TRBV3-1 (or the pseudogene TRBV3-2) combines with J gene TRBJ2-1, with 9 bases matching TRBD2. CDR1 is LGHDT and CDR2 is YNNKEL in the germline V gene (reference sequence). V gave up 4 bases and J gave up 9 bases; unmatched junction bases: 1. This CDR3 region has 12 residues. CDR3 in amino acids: CASSLSGGEQFF. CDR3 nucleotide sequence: TGTGCCAGCAGCCTTAGCGGGGGTGAGCAGTTCTTC.

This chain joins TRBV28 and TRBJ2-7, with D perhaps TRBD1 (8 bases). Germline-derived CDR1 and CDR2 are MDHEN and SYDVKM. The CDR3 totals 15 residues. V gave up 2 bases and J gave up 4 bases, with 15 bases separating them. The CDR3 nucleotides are TGTGCCAGCAGTTTACCACAGGGGGGGCAGTACGAGCAGTACTTC. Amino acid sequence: CASSLPQGGQYEQYF.

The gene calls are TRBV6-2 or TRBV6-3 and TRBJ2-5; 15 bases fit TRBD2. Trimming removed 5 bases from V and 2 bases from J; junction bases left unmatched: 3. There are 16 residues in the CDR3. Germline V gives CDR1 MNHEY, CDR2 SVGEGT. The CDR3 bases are TGTGCCAGCAGTATCGGACTAGCGGGAGGGCAAGAGACCCAGTACTTC. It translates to CASSIGLAGGQETQYF.

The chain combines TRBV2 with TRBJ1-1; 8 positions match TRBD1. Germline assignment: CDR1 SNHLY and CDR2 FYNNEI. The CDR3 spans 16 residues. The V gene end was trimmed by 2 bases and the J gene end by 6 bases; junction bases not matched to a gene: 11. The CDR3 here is CASSESGQGAPPEAFF. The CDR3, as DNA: TGTGCCAGCAGTGAATCAGGGCAGGGGGCCCCTCCTGAAGCTTTCTTT. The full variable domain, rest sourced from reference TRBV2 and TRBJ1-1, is EPEVTQTPSHQVTQMGQEVILRCVPISNHLYFYWYRQILGQKVEFLVSFYNNEISEKSEIFDDQFSVERPDGSNFTLKIRSTKLEDSAMYFCASSESGQGAPPEAFFGQGTRLTVV.

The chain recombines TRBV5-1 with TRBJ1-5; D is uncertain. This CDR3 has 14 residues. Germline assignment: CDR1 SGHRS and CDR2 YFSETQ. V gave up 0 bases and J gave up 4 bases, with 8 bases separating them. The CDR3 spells CASSLDRVNQPQHF. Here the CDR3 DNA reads TGCGCCAGCAGCTTGGACAGAGTTAATCAGCCCCAGCATTTT.

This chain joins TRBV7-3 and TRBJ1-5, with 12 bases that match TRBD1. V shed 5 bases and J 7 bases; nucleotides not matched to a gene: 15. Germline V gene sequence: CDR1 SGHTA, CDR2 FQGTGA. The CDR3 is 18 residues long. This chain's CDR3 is CASSLKGGTGGGRQPQHF. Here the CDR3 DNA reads TGTGCCAGCAGCCTTAAGGGCGGGACAGGGGGCGGGAGACAGCCCCAGCATTTT.

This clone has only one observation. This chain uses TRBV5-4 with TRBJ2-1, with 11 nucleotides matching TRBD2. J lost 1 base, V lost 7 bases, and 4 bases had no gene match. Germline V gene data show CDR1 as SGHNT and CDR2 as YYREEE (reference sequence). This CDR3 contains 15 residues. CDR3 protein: CASATSGASYNEQFF. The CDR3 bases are TGTGCCAGCGCGACTAGCGGGGCTTCCTACAATGAGCAGTTCTTC.

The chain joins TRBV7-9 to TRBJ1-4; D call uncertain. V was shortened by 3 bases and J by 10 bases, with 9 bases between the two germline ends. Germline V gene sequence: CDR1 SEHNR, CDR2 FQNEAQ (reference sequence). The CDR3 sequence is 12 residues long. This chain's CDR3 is CASSFLVGKLFF. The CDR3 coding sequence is TGTGCCAGCAGCTTCCTGGTCGGAAAACTGTTTTTT.

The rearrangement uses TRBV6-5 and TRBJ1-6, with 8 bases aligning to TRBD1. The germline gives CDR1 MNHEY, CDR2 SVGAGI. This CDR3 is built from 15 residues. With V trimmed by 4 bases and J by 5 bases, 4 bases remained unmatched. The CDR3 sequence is CASSSRGLHNSPLHF. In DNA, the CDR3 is TGTGCCAGCAGTTCCAGGGGGCTGCATAATTCACCCCTCCACTTT.

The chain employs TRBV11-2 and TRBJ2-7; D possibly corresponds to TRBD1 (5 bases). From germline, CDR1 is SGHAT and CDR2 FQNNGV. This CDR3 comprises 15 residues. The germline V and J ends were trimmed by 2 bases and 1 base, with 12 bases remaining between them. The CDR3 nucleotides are TGTGCCAGCAGCTTAACCCCCGACAGTTCCTACGAGCAGTACTTC. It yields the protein CASSLTPDSSYEQYF.

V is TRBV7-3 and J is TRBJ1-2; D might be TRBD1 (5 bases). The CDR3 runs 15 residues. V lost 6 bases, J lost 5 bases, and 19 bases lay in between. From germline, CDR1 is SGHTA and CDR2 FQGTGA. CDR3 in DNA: TGTGCCAGCAGTGCCGGGAGGGGCATGGGTTATGGCTACACCTTC. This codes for CASSAGRGMGYGYTF.

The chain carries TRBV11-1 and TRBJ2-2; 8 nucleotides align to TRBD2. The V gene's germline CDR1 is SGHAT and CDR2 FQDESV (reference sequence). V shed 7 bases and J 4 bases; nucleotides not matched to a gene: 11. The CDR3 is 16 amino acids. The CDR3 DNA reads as TGTGCCAGCAACCCAAATCGGGGGGGATCCACCGGGGAGCTGTTTTTT. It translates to CASNPNRGGSTGELFF.

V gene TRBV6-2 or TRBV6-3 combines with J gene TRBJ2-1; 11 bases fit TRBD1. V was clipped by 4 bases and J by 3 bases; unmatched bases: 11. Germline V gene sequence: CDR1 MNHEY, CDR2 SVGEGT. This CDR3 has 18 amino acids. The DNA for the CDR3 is TGTGCCAGCAGTTTCTCCGGGACAGGGGGTGTACTCTACAATGAGCAGTTCTTC. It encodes CASSFSGTGGVLYNEQFF.

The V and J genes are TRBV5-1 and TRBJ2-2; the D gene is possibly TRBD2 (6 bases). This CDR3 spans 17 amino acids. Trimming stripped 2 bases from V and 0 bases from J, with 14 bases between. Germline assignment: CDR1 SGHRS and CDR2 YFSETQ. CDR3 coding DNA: TGCGCCAGCAGCTTAAACGCGGGGTACACGAACACCGGGGAGCTGTTTTTT. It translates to CASSLNAGYTNTGELFF.

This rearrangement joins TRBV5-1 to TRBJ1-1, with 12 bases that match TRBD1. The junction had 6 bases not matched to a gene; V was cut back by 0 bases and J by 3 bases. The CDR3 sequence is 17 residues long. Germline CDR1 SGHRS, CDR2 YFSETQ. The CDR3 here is CASSLEGQGASYTEAFF. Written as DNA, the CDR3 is TGCGCCAGCAGCTTGGAGGGACAGGGGGCTTCGTACACTGAAGCTTTCTTT.

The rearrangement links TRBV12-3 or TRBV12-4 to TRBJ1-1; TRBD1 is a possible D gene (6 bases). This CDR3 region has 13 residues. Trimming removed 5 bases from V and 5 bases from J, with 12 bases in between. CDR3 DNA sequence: TGTGCCAGCAGTCTCCGGGGGGCGACTGAAGCTTTCTTT. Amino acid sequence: CASSLRGATEAFF.

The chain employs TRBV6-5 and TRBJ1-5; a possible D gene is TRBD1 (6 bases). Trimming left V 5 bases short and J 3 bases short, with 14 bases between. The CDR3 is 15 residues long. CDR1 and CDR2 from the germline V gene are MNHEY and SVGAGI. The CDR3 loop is CASSPWGQPNQPQHF. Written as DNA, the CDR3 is TGTGCCAGCAGTCCATGGGGACAACCCAATCAGCCCCAGCATTTT.

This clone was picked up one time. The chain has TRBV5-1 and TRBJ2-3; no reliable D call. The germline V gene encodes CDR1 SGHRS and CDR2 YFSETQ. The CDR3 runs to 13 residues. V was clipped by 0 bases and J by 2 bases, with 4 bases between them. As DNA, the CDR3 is TGCGCCAGCAGCTTGGCCCACACAGATACGCAGTATTTT. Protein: CASSLAHTDTQYF.